This is a list of T cell receptor beta chains from one sample in a study of early T cells in non-severe SARS-CoV-2 infection. Each CDR3 protein gets one entry after TCRdb re-called the 5' RACE reads with MiXCR. Of around 94,000 distinct CDR3 sequences listed, 10% to 15% were seen once; the top ten hold 6% to 7%. Sequenced: whole blood. Receptors originate from an adult who was a healthcare worker with PCR-confirmed SARS-CoV-2 infection or an uninfected control (not recorded which). Each CDR3 is given with its conserved first and last residue.

V: TRBV7-3; J: TRBJ2-1; CDR3: CASSLNPASLGEQFF
V: TRBV9; J: TRBJ2-7; CDR3: CASSVGLAGQYEQYF
V: TRBV7-9; J: TRBJ2-7; CDR3: CASSLGAGYAYEQYF
V: TRBV12-3/TRBV12-4; J: TRBJ2-1; CDR3: CASSRRDNEQFF
V: TRBV6-6; J: TRBJ2-3; CDR3: CASLAWASGINTQYF
V: TRBV29-1; J: TRBJ2-1; CDR3: CSLWVGYEQFF
V: TRBV24-1; J: TRBJ2-5; CDR3: CATRDSRQETQYF
V: TRBV12-3/TRBV12-4; J: TRBJ2-7; CDR3: CASSLENRRYEQYF
V: TRBV6-1; J: TRBJ2-5; CDR3: CASRLDRGGQETQYF
V: TRBV20-1; J: TRBJ2-3; CDR3: CSAAKSDTQYF
V: TRBV21-1; J: TRBJ2-7; CDR3: CASSKRGQNEQSYEQYF
V: TRBV20-1; J: TRBJ2-7; CDR3: CSARDWGPRGDEQYF
V: TRBV13; J: TRBJ2-5; CDR3: CASTTTSGRAGETQYF
V: TRBV20-1; J: TRBJ2-3; CDR3: CSASIGPTDTQYF
V: TRBV5-1; J: TRBJ2-7; CDR3: CASSPQGASFEQYF
V: TRBV15; J: TRBJ2-7; CDR3: CATSRVDFSWEEQYF
V: TRBV4-3; J: TRBJ1-6; CDR3: CASSHHRGQPLHF
V: TRBV3-1; J: TRBJ2-7; CDR3: CASSPRVPSYEQYF
V: TRBV28; J: TRBJ2-7; CDR3: CASSFPLGGGYEQYF
V: TRBV11-2; J: TRBJ2-1; CDR3: CASSWRRDNEQFF
V: TRBV20-1; J: TRBJ2-7; CDR3: CSARGFRDPYEQYF
V: TRBV5-1; J: TRBJ1-1; CDR3: CASSLLFRTAEAFF
V: TRBV12-3/TRBV12-4; J: TRBJ1-1; CDR3: CASSILRANTEAFF
V: TRBV20-1; J: TRBJ1-3; CDR3: CSARYRGPGNTIYF
V: TRBV12-3/TRBV12-4; J: TRBJ2-1; CDR3: CASSLLNEQFF
V: TRBV25-1; J: TRBJ2-7; CDR3: CASSDGGTSYEQYF
V: TRBV16; J: TRBJ1-3; CDR3: CASSQSTGNTIYF
V: TRBV28; J: TRBJ2-3; CDR3: CASSFPRRERTDTQYF
V: TRBV12-3/TRBV12-4; J: TRBJ1-2; CDR3: CASSFRARDGYTF
V: TRBV13; J: TRBJ2-2; CDR3: CASSASTGAGELFF
V: TRBV20-1; J: TRBJ2-1; CDR3: CSARADAITYNEQFF
V: TRBV18; J: TRBJ2-5; CDR3: CASSPGQETQYF
V: TRBV13; J: TRBJ1-1; CDR3: CASSLGPALNTEAFF
V: TRBV4-1; J: TRBJ2-1; CDR3: CASSLPSSYNEQFF
V: TRBV18; J: TRBJ1-4; CDR3: CASSPSPRGKEKLFF
V: TRBV28; J: TRBJ2-7; CDR3: CASRPWGTSGSSYEQYF
V: TRBV29-1; J: TRBJ1-2; CDR3: CSVVRDRNYGYTF
V: TRBV28; J: TRBJ2-5; CDR3: CASVGQGNQETQYF
V: TRBV5-1; J: TRBJ2-1; CDR3: CASSWEAGGFGEQFF
V: TRBV4-1; J: TRBJ1-5; CDR3: CASSQDPGRRDQPQHF
V: TRBV11-2; J: TRBJ2-6; CDR3: CASSIRVAGANVLTF
V: TRBV30; J: TRBJ1-2; CDR3: CAWSLSNYGYTF
V: TRBV28; J: TRBJ1-3; CDR3: CASSLSGLGNTIYF
V: TRBV4-1; J: TRBJ1-6; CDR3: CASSQSGQGVSPLHF
V: TRBV12-3/TRBV12-4; J: TRBJ2-2; CDR3: CASSFFLGELFF
V: TRBV20-1; J: TRBJ2-5; CDR3: CSAKGVGADQETQYF
V: TRBV7-8; J: TRBJ2-2; CDR3: CASSLAPQGASGELFF
V: TRBV29-1; J: TRBJ2-1; CDR3: CSVEGYEQFF
V: TRBV11-2; J: TRBJ1-5; CDR3: CASSLYGGVSNQPQHF
V: TRBV7-2; J: TRBJ2-5; CDR3: CASSPYAGTQETQYF
V: TRBV2; J: TRBJ2-7; CDR3: CASSVWQGAYEQYF
V: TRBV20-1; J: TRBJ2-5; CDR3: CSAPIVWDGETQYF
V: TRBV7-9; J: TRBJ1-4; CDR3: CASSFTGTNEKLFF
V: TRBV12-3/TRBV12-4; J: TRBJ2-7; CDR3: CASSSLGRNEQYF
V: TRBV29-1; J: TRBJ2-7; CDR3: CSVVGSGGEQYF
V: TRBV7-2; J: TRBJ1-1; CDR3: CASSLSSGGAFF
V: TRBV5-1; J: TRBJ2-7; CDR3: CASSPNPGQGAKVSLKQYF
V: TRBV6-5; J: TRBJ1-3; CDR3: CASGGLFDSGNTIYF
V: TRBV3-1; J: TRBJ2-3; CDR3: CASSQEWTDTQYF